The 21 T cell receptor beta chains below come from one sample, sequenced in a study of T-cell reconstitution after alpha-beta-depleted transplantation in children. During its preparation, the TCRbeta library received unique molecular identifiers. TCRdb reanalysed the PCR reads using MiXCR and keeps one entry per CDR3 protein. This table holds fewer than 350,000 distinct CDR3 sequences, about 9.4% found once. The material sequenced was PBMCs, taken before TCRalphabeta/CD19-depleted stem cell transplant. These receptors were obtained from a boy under three years old with acute myeloid leukemia, due to receive a stem cell transplant.

There are many counts of this clonotype. J is TRBJ2-7 and V is TRBV25-1, with D perhaps TRBD1 or TRBD2 (6 bases each). V was clipped by 6 bases and J by 1 base, with 10 bases between them. Germline assignment: CDR1 MGHDK and CDR2 SYGVNS. The CDR3 has 13 residues. CDR3 coding DNA: TGTGCCAGCAGATGGGGGGCTTCCTACGAGCAGTACTTC. It is translated as CASRWGASYEQYF.

This clonotype was counted at least ten times. This chain connects TRBV25-1 to TRBJ1-3; TRBD1 matches 8 bases. Trimming took 3 bases from V and 4 from J; bases not matched to a gene: 2. CDR1 MGHDK and CDR2 SYGVNS come from the germline V gene. This CDR3 spans 14 amino acids. CDR3 loop: CASSEDRAGNTIYF. Written as DNA, the CDR3 is TGTGCCAGCAGTGAGGACAGGGCCGGAAACACCATATATTTT.

A note on this clonotype: Being one base from a much bigger clone, this may be a read error. The chain combines TRBV7-9 with TRBJ2-3, with 9 bases aligning to TRBD1. Germline values: CDR1 SEHNR, CDR2 FQNEAQ (reference sequence). There are 14 residues in the CDR3. The CDR3 is CASSSPGTGKDFPF. The CDR3 nucleotides read TGTGCCAGCAGCTCACCCGGGACAGGGAAGGACTTCCCTTTT.

This clonotype was recorded many times. V and J are TRBV28 and TRBJ2-3; TRBD2 matches at 8 bases. V gave up 5 bases and J gave up 1 base; unmatched junction bases: 17. Germline assignment: CDR1 MDHEN and CDR2 SYDVKM. CDR3 size: 19 residues. CDR3 residues: CASSPSARGGTIRTDTQYF. The CDR3 nucleotides are TGTGCCAGCAGTCCCTCGGCTCGCGGGGGGACAATCCGCACAGATACGCAGTATTTT.

Many counts were recorded for this clonotype. The rearrangement links TRBV27 to TRBJ2-3; TRBD2 matches at 9 bases. Germline loops: CDR1 MNHEY, CDR2 SMNVEV (reference sequence). J gave up 1 base and V 5 bases, and 13 bases lay outside the gene matches. The CDR3 runs 18 residues. The DNA for the CDR3 is TGTGCCAGCAGTCCCCGGCCCTTAGCGGGAGTCGGCACAGATACGCAGTATTTT. Translation: CASSPRPLAGVGTDTQYF.

This clonotype was counted many times. This chain connects TRBV6-2 or TRBV6-3 to TRBJ2-5, with 9 nucleotides matching TRBD2. The CDR3 totals 12 residues. In germline, CDR1 is MNHEY, CDR2 SVGEGT. Trimming cost V 9 bases and J 4 bases; bases outside gene matches: 3. The CDR3 DNA sequence: TGTGCCAGTTGGACTAGCGCAGAGACCCAGTACTTC. Encoded protein: CASWTSAETQYF.

This clonotype has a count of ten or more. J is TRBJ2-1 and V is TRBV5-8; 9 bases align to TRBD1. The length of the CDR3 is 16 residues. The germline V gene encodes CDR1 SGHTS and CDR2 YDEGEE. The V and J ends lost 10 bases and 3 bases, in that order; junction bases with no gene match: 14. CDR3 sequence reads: CAVPTPGQGNYNEQFF. CDR3 DNA: TGTGCCGTACCAACCCCGGGACAGGGCAACTACAATGAGCAGTTCTTC.

The chain carries TRBV4-2 and TRBJ2-1; D is ambiguous. There are 12 residues in the CDR3. In germline, CDR1 is LGHNA, CDR2 YNFKEQ. V lost 0 bases and J 8 bases, leaving 5 bases between the germline ends. The CDR3 DNA follows: TGTGCCAGCAGCCAAGATTACCATGAGCAGTTCTTC. Protein product: CASSQDYHEQFF.

The chain links TRBV21-1 to TRBJ2-1; the DNA was not compared with TRBD1, the D call given in the table. TRBV21-1 is given as a pseudogene. The length of the CDR3 is 18 residues. The CDR3 loop reads CASSKGPPGGVSYNEQFF. Here the CDR3 DNA reads TGTGCCAGCAGCAAAGGGCCCCCCGGCGGGGTCTCCTACAATGAGCAGTTCTTC.

This clonotype was seen repeatedly, ten times or more. The J gene is TRBJ1-5, the V gene TRBV29-1; no reliable D call. The CDR3 covers 12 residues. The germline V gene encodes CDR1 SQVTM and CDR2 ANQGSEA. With 4 bases removed from V and 4 bases from J, the gap between germline ends came to 8 bases. The CDR3 coding sequence is TGCAGCGTTGGAGGCCCGAATCAGCCCCAGCATTTT. It is translated as CSVGGPNQPQHF.

V gene TRBV14 combines with J gene TRBJ2-4; D is unclear. V dropped 4 bases and J dropped 9 bases, with 13 bases sitting between them. The CDR3 is 13 amino acids. Germline values: CDR1 SGHDN, CDR2 FVKESK. DNA for the CDR3: TGTGCCAGCAGCCTCAACGGGTGGAGCATTCAGTACTTC. Translated, it gives CASSLNGWSIQYF.

This clonotype occurred many times. V gene TRBV2 combines with J gene TRBJ2-1; tentatively, D is TRBD2 (5 bases). The V end was cut by 2 bases, the J end by 4 bases, with 9 bases between. CDR1 and CDR2 from the germline V gene are SNHLY and FYNNEI. This CDR3 spans 14 amino acids. CDR3 bases: TGTGCCAGCAGTGAACGGGATCGATACAATGAGCAGTTCTTC. Its protein is CASSERDRYNEQFF.

This clonotype was observed a handful of times. The chain links TRBV18 to TRBJ2-7; D not certain. V dropped 6 bases and J dropped 4 bases, with 13 bases sitting between them. The CDR3 sequence is 13 residues long. CDR1 and CDR2 from the germline V gene are KGHSH and LQKENI. In nucleotides, the CDR3 is TGTGCCAGCTCTCAAATTTTAGGGTACGAGCAGTACTTC. Protein sequence: CASSQILGYEQYF.

This clonotype was recorded at least ten times. This chain links TRBV7-8 with TRBJ1-5; D not resolved. V lost 5 bases and J lost 4, with 6 bases in between. Looked up from germline, CDR1 is SGHVS and CDR2 is FQNEAQ. This CDR3 is built from 12 residues. CDR3 in amino acids: CASSHLNQPQHF. The CDR3 DNA reads TGTGCCAGCAGCCATCTTAATCAGCCCCAGCATTTT.

The sample holds many counts of this clonotype. This chain connects TRBV4-2 to TRBJ2-7, with D perhaps assigned TRBD1 or TRBD2 (5 bases each). Per the germline V gene, CDR1 is LGHNA and CDR2 is YNFKEQ. Trimming removed 4 bases at V and 3 bases at J, with 13 bases between. The CDR3 length is 14 residues. The CDR3 sequence: CASSLRDPYYEQYF. In DNA, the CDR3 is TGTGCCAGCAGCCTCCGGGACCCATACTACGAGCAGTACTTC.

Only a few counts were recorded for this clonotype. This chain joins TRBV19 and TRBJ2-1; D is possibly TRBD2 (6 bases). The CDR3 runs 16 residues. Germline V gives CDR1 LNHDA, CDR2 SQIVND (reference sequence). Trimming stripped 7 bases from V and 1 base from J, with 17 bases between. The CDR3 here is CASISRGTESYNEQFF. The CDR3 DNA follows: TGTGCCAGTATCTCTCGCGGGACGGAGTCCTACAATGAGCAGTTCTTC.

This clonotype appeared a few times. The chain combines TRBV24-1 with TRBJ1-1; D remains ambiguous. Germline V gives CDR1 KGHDR, CDR2 SFDVKD. The ends were cut back, 8 bases at V and 1 base at J, with 13 bases in the middle. The CDR3 extends over 14 amino acids. This CDR3 reads CATNEPGPNTEAFF. The CDR3 bases are TGTGCCACCAACGAGCCGGGTCCGAACACTGAAGCTTTCTTT.

This clonotype was found many times. This chain uses TRBV28 with TRBJ2-2, with 7 bases that match TRBD2. There are 18 residues in the CDR3. V lost 3 bases and J lost 3; bases outside the gene matches: 13. CDR1 is MDHEN, CDR2 SYDVKM, per germline. The CDR3: CASSFPLAGTTDTGELFF. Here the CDR3 DNA reads TGTGCCAGCAGTTTCCCCCTCGCCGGGACTACGGACACCGGGGAGCTGTTTTTT.

The table lists this clonotype with many counts. The J gene is TRBJ2-5, the V gene TRBV6-2 or TRBV6-3, with a tentative D call TRBD2 (6 bases). The CDR3 has 14 amino acids. Germline CDR1 and CDR2: MNHEY and SVGEGT. The germline V and J ends were trimmed by 7 bases and 1 base, with 13 bases remaining between them. The CDR3 DNA sequence: TGTGCCAGCAACCGCCGGGGACTCCAAGAGACCCAGTACTTC. Amino acid sequence: CASNRRGLQETQYF.

This clonotype was counted at least ten times. The V call is TRBV24-1, the J call TRBJ2-7; no clear D. Trimming shortened V by 2 bases and J by 2 bases, and 9 bases separated the two germline ends. Germline loops: CDR1 KGHDR, CDR2 SFDVKD. This CDR3 is built from 14 residues. The CDR3 DNA follows: TGTGCCACCAGTGATTCACAGCTGGCCTACGAGCAGTACTTC. Translation gives CATSDSQLAYEQYF.

This clonotype was picked up many times. V is TRBV4-2 and J is TRBJ2-3; 10 bases match TRBD2. CDR1 LGHNA and CDR2 YNFKEQ come from the germline V gene. V trimming: 2 bases; J trimming: 2 bases; junction bases outside the gene matches: 7. The CDR3 has 17 amino acids. The CDR3 DNA sequence: TGTGCCAGCAGCCAATGGACACTAGCGGGGCCCACAGATACGCAGTATTTT. It codes for CASSQWTLAGPTDTQYF.